This T cell receptor beta chain was found in a study of post-analysis software for immune sequencing data. Study-wide points: Multiple sclerosis was associated with a significant reduction in normalized Chao1 diversity relative to controls. With TRBV5-6, TRBV5-1 and TRBV20-1 included, about five TRBV segments were more frequent in patients than in controls.

cDNA libraries of TCR beta carried unique molecular identifiers. From the PCR reads, TCRdb called clonotypes with MiXCR, one entry per CDR3 protein. The sample lists under 200,000 distinct CDR3 sequences, around 36% occurring once. The CDR3 has 13 amino acids. Germline loops: CDR1 DFQATT, CDR2 SNEGSKA (reference sequence). Trimming took 3 bases from V and 3 from J; bases not matched to a gene: 4. A word on this clonotype: Its antigen is not known. Possible read error: a much larger clone is one base away.

Material: blood, obtained after autologous hematopoietic stem cell transplantation. The V call is TRBV20-1, the J call TRBJ2-7; TRBD2 matches 8 bases. The TCR was taken from a girl between 10 and 17 years old with multiple sclerosis. CDR3 DNA sequence: TGCAGTGCTAGGCTAAGCGGGAGCTACGAGCAGTACTTC. Amino acids: CSARLSGSYEQYF.